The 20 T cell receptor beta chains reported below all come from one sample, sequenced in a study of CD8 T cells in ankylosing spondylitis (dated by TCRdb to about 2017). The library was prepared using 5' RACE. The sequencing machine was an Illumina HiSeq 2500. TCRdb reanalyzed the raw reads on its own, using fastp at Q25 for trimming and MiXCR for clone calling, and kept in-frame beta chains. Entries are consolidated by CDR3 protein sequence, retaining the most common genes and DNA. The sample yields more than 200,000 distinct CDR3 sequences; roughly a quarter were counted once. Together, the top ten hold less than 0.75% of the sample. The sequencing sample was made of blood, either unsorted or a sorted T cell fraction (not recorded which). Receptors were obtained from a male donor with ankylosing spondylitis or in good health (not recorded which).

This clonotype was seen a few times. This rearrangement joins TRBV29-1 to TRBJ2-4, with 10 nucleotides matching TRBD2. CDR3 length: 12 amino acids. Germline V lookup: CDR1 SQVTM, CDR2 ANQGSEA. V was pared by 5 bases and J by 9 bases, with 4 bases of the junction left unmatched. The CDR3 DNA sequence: TGCAGCGTTCTAGCGGGGGCTGGCATTCAGTACTTC. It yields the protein CSVLAGAGIQYF.

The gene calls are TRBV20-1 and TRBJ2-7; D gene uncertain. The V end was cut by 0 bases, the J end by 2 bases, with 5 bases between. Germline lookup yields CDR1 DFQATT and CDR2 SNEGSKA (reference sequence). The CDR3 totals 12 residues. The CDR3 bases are TGCAGTGCTAGAGATGTAACCTACGAGCAGTACTTC. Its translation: CSARDVTYEQYF.

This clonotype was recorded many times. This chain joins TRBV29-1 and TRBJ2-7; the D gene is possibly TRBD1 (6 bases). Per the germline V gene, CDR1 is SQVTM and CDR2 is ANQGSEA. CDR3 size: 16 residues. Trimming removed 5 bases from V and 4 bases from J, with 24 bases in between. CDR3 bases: TGCAGCGTTTCATTGGGGGCAGGGATGAGTGGTTACGAGCAGTACTTC. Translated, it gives CSVSLGAGMSGYEQYF.

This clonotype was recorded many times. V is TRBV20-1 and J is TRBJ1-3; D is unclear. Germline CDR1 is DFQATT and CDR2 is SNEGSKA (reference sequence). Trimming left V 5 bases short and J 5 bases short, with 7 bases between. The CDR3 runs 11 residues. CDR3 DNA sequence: TGCAGTGCTGGACGGAGAAACACCATATATTTT. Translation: CSAGRRNTIYF.

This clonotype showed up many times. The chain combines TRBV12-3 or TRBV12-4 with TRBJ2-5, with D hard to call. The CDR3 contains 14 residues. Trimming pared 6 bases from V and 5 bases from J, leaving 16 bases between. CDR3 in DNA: TGTGCCAGCAGCTTGTGGTCAAATGCGGAGACCCAGTACTTC. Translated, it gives CASSLWSNAETQYF.

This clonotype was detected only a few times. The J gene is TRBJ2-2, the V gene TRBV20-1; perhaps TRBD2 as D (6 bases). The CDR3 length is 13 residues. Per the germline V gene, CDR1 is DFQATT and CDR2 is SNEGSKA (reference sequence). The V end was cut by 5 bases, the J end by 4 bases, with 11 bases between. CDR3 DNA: TGCAGTGCTCGGCGGGACCCCACCGGGGAGCTGTTTTTT. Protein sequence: CSARRDPTGELFF.

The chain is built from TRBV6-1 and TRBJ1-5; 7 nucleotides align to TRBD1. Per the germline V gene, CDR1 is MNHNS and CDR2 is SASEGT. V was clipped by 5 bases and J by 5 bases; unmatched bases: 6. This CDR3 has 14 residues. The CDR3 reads CASSLYRGHQPQHF. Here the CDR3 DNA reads TGTGCCAGCAGTCTATACAGGGGACATCAGCCCCAGCATTTT.

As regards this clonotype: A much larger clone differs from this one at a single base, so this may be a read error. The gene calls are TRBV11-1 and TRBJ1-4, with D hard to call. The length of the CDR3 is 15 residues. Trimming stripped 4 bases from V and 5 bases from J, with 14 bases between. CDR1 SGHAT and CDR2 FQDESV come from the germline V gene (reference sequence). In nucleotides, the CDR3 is TGTGCCAGCAGCTCCGGGAAGGAATCGAATGAAAAACTGTTTTTT. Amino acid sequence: CASSSGKESNEKLFF.

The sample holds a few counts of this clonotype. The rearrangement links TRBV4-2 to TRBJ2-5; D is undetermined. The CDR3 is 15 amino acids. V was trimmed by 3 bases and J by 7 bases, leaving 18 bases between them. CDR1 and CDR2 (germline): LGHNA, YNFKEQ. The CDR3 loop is CASSQVAMGSGTQYF. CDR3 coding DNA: TGTGCCAGCAGCCAGGTCGCTATGGGTTCGGGGACCCAGTACTTC.

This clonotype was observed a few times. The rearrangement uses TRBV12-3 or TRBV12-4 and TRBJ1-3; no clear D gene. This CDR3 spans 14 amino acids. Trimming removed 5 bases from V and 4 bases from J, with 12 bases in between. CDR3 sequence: CASSRSDGGNTIYF. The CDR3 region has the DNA TGTGCCAGCAGTCGATCCGACGGGGGAAACACCATATATTTT.

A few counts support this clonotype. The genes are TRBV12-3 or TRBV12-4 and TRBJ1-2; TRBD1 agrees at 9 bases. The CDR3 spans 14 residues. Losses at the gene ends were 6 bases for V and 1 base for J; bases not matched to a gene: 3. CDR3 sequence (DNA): TGTGCCAGCAGACCGGGACAGGGTAACTATGGCTACACCTTC. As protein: CASRPGQGNYGYTF.

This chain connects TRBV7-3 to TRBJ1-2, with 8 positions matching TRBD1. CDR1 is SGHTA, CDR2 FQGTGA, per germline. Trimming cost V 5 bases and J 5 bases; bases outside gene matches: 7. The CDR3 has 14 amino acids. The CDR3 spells CASSRSRQGYGYTF. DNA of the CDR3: TGTGCCAGCAGCCGGTCTAGACAGGGGTATGGCTACACCTTC. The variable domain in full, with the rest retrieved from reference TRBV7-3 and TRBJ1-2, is GAGVSQTPSNKVTEKGKYVELRCDPISGHTALYWYRQSLGQGPEFLIYFQGTGAADDSGLPNDRFFAVRPEGSVSTLKIQRTERGDSAVYLCASSRSRQGYGYTFGSGTRLTVV.

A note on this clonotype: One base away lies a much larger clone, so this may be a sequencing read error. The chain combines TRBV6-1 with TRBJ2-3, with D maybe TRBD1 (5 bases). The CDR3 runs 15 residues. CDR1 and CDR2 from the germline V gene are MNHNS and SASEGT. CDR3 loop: CASKYRNSHTDTQNF. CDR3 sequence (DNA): TGTGCCAGCAAATACAGGAACTCCCACACAGATACGCAGAATTTT.

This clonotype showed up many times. CDR3 sequence reads: CSAGVLSRDTEQYF. For the CDR3, the DNA is TGCAGTGCGGGAGTACTCAGCCGGGACACGGAGCAGTACTTC. This chain connects TRBV20-1 to TRBJ2-7, with D possibly being TRBD1 (6 bases). Trimming shortened V by 6 bases and J by 7 bases, and 22 bases separated the two germline ends. Germline CDR1 DFQATT, CDR2 SNEGSKA (reference sequence). The CDR3 loop spans 14 amino acids.

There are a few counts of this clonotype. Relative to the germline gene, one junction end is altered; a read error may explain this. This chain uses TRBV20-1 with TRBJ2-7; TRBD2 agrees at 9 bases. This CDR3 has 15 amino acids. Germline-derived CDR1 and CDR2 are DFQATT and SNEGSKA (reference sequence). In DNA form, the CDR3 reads TGCAGTGCCAGAGGGACTAGCCCCATCAGCTACGAGCAGTACTTC. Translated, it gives CSARGTSPISYEQYF.

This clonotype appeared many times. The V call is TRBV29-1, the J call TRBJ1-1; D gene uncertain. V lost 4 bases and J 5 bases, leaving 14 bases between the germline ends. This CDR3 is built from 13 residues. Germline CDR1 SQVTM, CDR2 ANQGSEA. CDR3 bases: TGCAGCGTTGGCGGCGGGGTGAGGACTGAAGCTTTCTTT. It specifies CSVGGGVRTEAFF.

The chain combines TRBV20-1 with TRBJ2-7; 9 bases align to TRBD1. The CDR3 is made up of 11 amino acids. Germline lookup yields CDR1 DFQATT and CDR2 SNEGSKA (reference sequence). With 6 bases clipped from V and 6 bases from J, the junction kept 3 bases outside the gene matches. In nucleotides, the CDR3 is TGCAGTGCGCGGGACAGGGTCGAGCAGTACTTC. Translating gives CSARDRVEQYF.

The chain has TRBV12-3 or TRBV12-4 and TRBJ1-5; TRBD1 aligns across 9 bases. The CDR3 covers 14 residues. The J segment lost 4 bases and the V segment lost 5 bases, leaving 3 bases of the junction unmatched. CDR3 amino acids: CASSGTGFNQPQHF. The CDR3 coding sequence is TGTGCCAGCAGTGGGACAGGGTTTAATCAGCCCCAGCATTTT.

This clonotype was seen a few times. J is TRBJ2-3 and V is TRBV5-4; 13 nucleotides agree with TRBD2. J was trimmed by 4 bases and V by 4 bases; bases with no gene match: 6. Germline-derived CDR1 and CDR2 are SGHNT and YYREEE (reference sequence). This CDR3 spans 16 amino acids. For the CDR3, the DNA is TGTGCCAGCAGCCAGGGACTAGCGGGGTTCCCAGATACGCAGTATTTT. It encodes CASSQGLAGFPDTQYF.

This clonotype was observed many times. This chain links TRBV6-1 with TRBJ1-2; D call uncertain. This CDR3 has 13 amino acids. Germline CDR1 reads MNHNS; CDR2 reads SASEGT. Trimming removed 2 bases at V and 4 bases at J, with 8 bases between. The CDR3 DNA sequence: TGTGCCAGCAGTGAACCAGGCAGCTATGGCTACACCTTC. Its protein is CASSEPGSYGYTF.